A single sample gave rise to the 19 T cell receptor beta chains below, sequenced in a study of blood T cell repertoires in COVID-19. Sequencing used immunoSEQ multiplex PCR; TCRdb keeps in-frame clones, though not all of them. Of 130,000 to 150,000 clones listed, 81% are singletons. The sample comprised peripheral blood. The receptors here all came from a human donor in a cohort sampled during active COVID-19.

The CDR3 bases are TGTGCCATCAGTGAGTCGTCCCTCCGAGACTCCTACGAGCAGTACTTC. This sequence encodes CAISESSLRDSYEQYF. The J gene is TRBJ2-7, the V gene TRBV10-3; D gene uncertain. The V and J ends lost 0 bases and 0 bases respectively, with 12 bases between them. The CDR3 extends over 16 amino acids. Germline V gene sequence: CDR1 ENHRY, CDR2 SYGVKD.

This clone turned up a few times. The rearrangement links TRBV6-1 to TRBJ1-1; 7 nucleotides match TRBD1. The CDR3 is 14 residues long. CDR1 and CDR2 from the germline V gene are MNHNS and SASEGT. V shed 2 bases, J shed 8 bases, and the junction held 8 bases outside the gene matches. The CDR3 DNA reads as TGTGCCAGCAGTGAAAAGATAGGGGGCTGGGAAGCTTTCTTT. This codes for CASSEKIGGWEAFF.

Only one count was recorded for this clone. The V call is TRBV27, the J call TRBJ2-7; D is possibly TRBD2 (5 bases). The CDR3 length is 16 residues. V was trimmed by 9 bases and J by 1 base, leaving 22 bases between them. Germline values: CDR1 MNHEY, CDR2 SMNVEV (reference sequence). The CDR3 DNA sequence: TGTGCCAGGGAGGCCCCGCCGTCGGCTACTTCCTACGAGCAGTACTTC. Its translation: CAREAPPSATSYEQYF.

V and J are TRBV5-1 and TRBJ1-2, with no clear D. Trimming cost V 2 bases and J 5 bases, with 16 bases left between them. The CDR3 spans 15 residues. Germline V gene sequence: CDR1 SGHRS, CDR2 YFSETQ. CDR3 in amino acids: CASSLREAEVYGYTF. As DNA, the CDR3 is TGCGCCAGCAGCTTAAGGGAGGCGGAGGTTTATGGCTACACCTTC.

The chain employs TRBV6-5 and TRBJ2-4, with D perhaps matching TRBD2 (6 bases). Germline V gene sequence: CDR1 MNHEY, CDR2 SVGAGI. The length of the CDR3 is 11 residues. Deletions cut 6 bases from V and 9 bases from J, with 9 bases between. As DNA, the CDR3 is TGTGCCAGCAGCTCGCGGGGCATTCAGTACTTC. Translating gives CASSSRGIQYF.

The genes are TRBV27 and TRBJ2-7, with 11 bases lining up with TRBD2. CDR3 length equals 17 residues. Germline loops: CDR1 MNHEY, CDR2 SMNVEV (reference sequence). The V and J ends lost 6 bases and 2 bases, in that order; junction bases with no gene match: 12. CDR3 region: CASSRGTSGAATYEQYF. The DNA for the CDR3 is TGTGCCAGCAGCAGGGGGACTAGCGGAGCAGCTACCTACGAGCAGTACTTC.

This chain uses TRBV29-1 with TRBJ2-7, with TRBD1 identical over 11 bases. Germline CDR1 SQVTM, CDR2 ANQGSEA. The trim removed 7 bases at V and 7 bases at J, leaving 6 bases unmatched. The CDR3 consists of 12 residues. The CDR3 nucleotides read TGCAGCGCCACGGGACAGGGGGATGAGCAGTACTTC. This gives the protein CSATGQGDEQYF.

The CDR3, as DNA: TGTGCCAGCAGCCCCCCTGAGGGAGGGAGGGCCTACGAGCAGTACTTC. It specifies CASSPPEGGRAYEQYF. The chain has TRBV7-9 and TRBJ2-7; 7 bases line up with TRBD2. CDR1 SEHNR and CDR2 FQNEAQ come from the germline V gene (reference sequence). V lost 5 bases, J lost 2 bases, and 12 bases stayed unmatched. The CDR3 sequence is 16 residues long.

This rearrangement joins TRBV29-1 to TRBJ2-1, with TRBD1 matching 9 bases. The CDR3 extends over 16 amino acids. Germline V gene sequence: CDR1 SQVTM, CDR2 ANQGSEA. V lost 5 bases, J lost 5 bases, and 13 bases stayed unmatched. The CDR3 DNA follows: TGCAGCGTTCTTGGGCGTCCGGGACAGGGTGACAATGAGCAGTTCTTC. Its protein is CSVLGRPGQGDNEQFF.

This clone was seen just once. The V gene is TRBV4-1, the J gene TRBJ1-3; D gene uncertain. The V end was cut by 0 bases, the J end by 2 bases, with 8 bases between. The germline V gene encodes CDR1 MGHRA and CDR2 YSYEKL. This CDR3 spans 15 amino acids. In DNA, the CDR3 is TGCGCCAGCAGCCAAGAGGGAGTAACTGGAAACACCATATATTTT. Translated, it gives CASSQEGVTGNTIYF.

This clone was counted once. Other DNA sequences within the sample encode an identical CDR3. The J gene is TRBJ1-1, the V gene TRBV5-4; maybe TRBD1 (5 bases). CDR1 is SGHNT and CDR2 is YYREEE in the germline V gene (reference sequence). The V gene lost 4 bases and the J gene lost 3 bases, with 10 bases spanning the gap. CDR3 size: 13 residues. The CDR3 nucleotides are TGTGCCAGCAGCCTCGACAGCTACACTGAAGCTTTCTTT. Residues: CASSLDSYTEAFF. The full variable domain, completed using reference TRBV5-4 and TRBJ1-1, is ETGVTQSPTHLIKTRGQQVTLRCSSQSGHNTVSWYQQALGQGPQFIFQYYREEENGRGNFPPRFSGLQFPNYSSELNVNALELDDSALYLCASSLDSYTEAFFGQGTRLTVV.

The chain combines TRBV18 with TRBJ2-2, with D perhaps TRBD2 (6 bases). The germline V gene has CDR1 KGHSH and CDR2 LQKENI. This CDR3 spans 17 amino acids. The ends were cut back, 3 bases at V and 6 bases at J, with 20 bases in the middle. The CDR3: CASSPGGSGYDPGELFF. DNA of the CDR3: TGTGCCAGCTCACCTGGGGGGAGCGGATACGACCCCGGGGAGCTGTTTTTT.

J is TRBJ2-5 and V is TRBV4-1; 10 positions agree with TRBD2. The trim removed 3 bases at V and 4 bases at J, leaving 17 bases unmatched. The CDR3 loop spans 19 amino acids. CDR1 is MGHRA and CDR2 is YSYEKL in the germline V gene. CDR3 loop: CASSQTIKSASGSTETQYF. CDR3 bases: TGCGCCAGCAGCCAGACTATAAAATCGGCTAGCGGGAGCACAGAGACCCAGTACTTC.

The chain joins TRBV2 to TRBJ1-6; no clear D. From germline, CDR1 is SNHLY and CDR2 FYNNEI. Between the trimmed V and J ends, which lost 4 bases and 6 bases, there was a span of 10 bases. The CDR3 loop spans 14 amino acids. The CDR3 loop is CASSGSTPNSPLHF. For the CDR3, the DNA is TGTGCCAGCAGTGGCAGTACCCCTAATTCACCCCTCCACTTT.

This chain uses TRBV5-1 with TRBJ1-2; D ambiguous. The CDR3 extends over 16 amino acids. Germline CDR1 reads SGHRS; CDR2 reads YFSETQ. Trimming took off 0 bases at V and 0 bases at J, with 12 bases between the two ends. In DNA, the CDR3 is TGCGCCAGCAGCTTGGGCCCAGTCGAAGCTAACTATGGCTACACCTTC. Its protein is CASSLGPVEANYGYTF.

This chain uses TRBV7-3 with TRBJ1-5; D is possibly TRBD1 (5 bases). This CDR3 is built from 19 residues. V was trimmed by 5 bases and J by 7 bases, leaving 30 bases between them. Per germline, CDR1 SGHTA and CDR2 FQGTGA. In DNA, the CDR3 is TGTGCCAGCAGCCCCCGCCGACTGACAGACCCCCTTCAAGGGCAGCCCCAGCATTTT. Its translation is CASSPRRLTDPLQGQPQHF.

The CDR3: CASSVVSYNSPLHF. For the CDR3, the DNA is TGTGCCAGCAGCGTAGTCAGCTATAATTCACCCCTCCACTTT. This rearrangement joins TRBV9 to TRBJ1-6; D remains ambiguous. The length of the CDR3 is 14 residues. V was trimmed by 0 bases and J by 3 bases, leaving 4 bases between them. Germline CDR1 SGDLS, CDR2 YYNGEE.

Written as DNA, the CDR3 is TGTGCCAGCAGTTACTCGCGGGGGGCTAGCACAGATACGCAGTATTTT. Protein product: CASSYSRGASTDTQYF. This chain uses TRBV6-2 or TRBV6-3 with TRBJ2-3; 8 positions agree with TRBD2. The CDR3 loop spans 16 amino acids. V shed 0 bases and J 0 bases; nucleotides not matched to a gene: 2. Germline loops: CDR1 MNHEY, CDR2 SVGEGT.

The chain uses TRBV2 and TRBJ2-3; D remains unclear. Germline V gene data show CDR1 as SNHLY and CDR2 as FYNNEI. The CDR3 spans 14 residues. V was shortened by 3 bases and J by 2 bases, with 9 bases between the two germline ends. The CDR3 DNA follows: TGTGCCAGCAGTGACAGCGCGGTCACAGATACGCAGTATTTT. It encodes CASSDSAVTDTQYF.